This T cell receptor (beta chain) was documented in a study of T cell responses to AZD1222 COVID-19 vaccine listed by TCRdb under 2021. In the study overall: TCR sequencing was performed for over 230 trial participants, of whom about 200 were given two doses of AZD1222 and some 26 were given two doses of MenACWY control vaccine. Trial participants were enrolled by age into subgroups of 18-55, 56-69 and 70-plus years, and around 150, 28 and 57 TCR-sequenced participants, respectively, were included in these subgroups. On the study overall, not on this receptor specifically: Because no day 14 peak-response samples were available, repertoires were characterized only after the peak T cell response. Participants were mostly white British and included more females than males, and it was suggested by the authors that clonal diversity may have been underestimated. A significant rise in spike-specific TCR breadth and depth was observed after two AZD1222 doses relative to day 0 and relative to MenACWY recipients. Reportedly, close to half of the unique spike-specific TCRs recognized epitopes lying outside the regions that are mutated in the B.1.351 and B.1.1.7 variants. Conclusions about previously exposed vaccinees are limited, since just 5 or 6 AZD1222 recipients were seropositive for SARS-CoV-2 at baseline. The vaccine-associated CD4 TCRs covered the entire spike protein, and the dominant responses fell in regions 160-218 and 743-854. In the small 56-69-year group, the increase in depth fell short of significance, most likely because of low power.

What this sample's time point label stands for: about 28 days (+/-7) after the second vaccine dose. AZD1222 recipients given second doses at about 4 weeks or at about 12 weeks were pooled, since spike-specific TCR depth and breadth were not found to differ between the two schedules. The vaccinee samples were drawn from two UK trials, COV001 and COV002, one of which was a single-blind randomized controlled phase 2/3 trial testing AZD1222 (ChAdOx1 nCoV-19) in healthy adults. Trial participant PBMC samples were collected at day 0 and day 28 after the second dose for TCRbeta chain sequencing. The CDR3 regions of human TCRbeta chains were analyzed by immunosequencing. The source study handled its data this way. Repertoire TCRs were checked for matches against a reference library of SARS-CoV-2-specific TCRs that had been generated using the MIRA antigen-specificity platform. Breadth was defined as the fraction of unique TCRs that were SARS-CoV-2-associated. Depth was defined as the fraction of total T cells that were SARS-CoV-2-associated. Each spike-specific TCR was assigned to its reactive spike region and to a CD4 or CD8 class using the MIRA data. Log10-transformed breadth and depth values were compared by one-way ANOVA with Sidak's multiple comparisons tests. TCRdb mirrors the immuneACCESS table, restricted to in-frame sequences. Some clones are absent from its copies; in checked studies, under half trace to an unresolved V gene, and the reason for the others is unknown. V, J and clone size derive from that table, while D and trimming were established from the DNA sequence. Counted in this sample were 150,000 to 200,000 clones; roughly nine tenths of them appeared once. The ten largest clones represent about 1.7% of the sample.

Remarks on this clone: What this receptor recognizes is not known. The sample holds no much larger clone one base away, and base qualities are not on file.

The sample consisted of peripheral blood, taken 28 days after the second AZD1222 dose. The clonotype was recovered from an adult who received the AZD1222 COVID-19 vaccine.

Here is the DNA: TGCGCCAGCAGCCAAGGTCCCGGGACAGGGAATGGCTACACCTTC. This gives the protein CASSQGPGTGNGYTF. The chain joins TRBV4-1 to TRBJ1-2; 9 central bases correspond to TRBD1. Inclusive of the bounding cysteine and phenylalanine, the CDR3 is 15 residues long. CDR3 DNA only is kept here, 45 bases in frame from base 1. Trimming accounts for 1 base at V and 6 bases at J, while the number of junction bases matched to no gene is 6. The germline V gene yields MGHRA for CDR1 and YSYEKL for CDR2.